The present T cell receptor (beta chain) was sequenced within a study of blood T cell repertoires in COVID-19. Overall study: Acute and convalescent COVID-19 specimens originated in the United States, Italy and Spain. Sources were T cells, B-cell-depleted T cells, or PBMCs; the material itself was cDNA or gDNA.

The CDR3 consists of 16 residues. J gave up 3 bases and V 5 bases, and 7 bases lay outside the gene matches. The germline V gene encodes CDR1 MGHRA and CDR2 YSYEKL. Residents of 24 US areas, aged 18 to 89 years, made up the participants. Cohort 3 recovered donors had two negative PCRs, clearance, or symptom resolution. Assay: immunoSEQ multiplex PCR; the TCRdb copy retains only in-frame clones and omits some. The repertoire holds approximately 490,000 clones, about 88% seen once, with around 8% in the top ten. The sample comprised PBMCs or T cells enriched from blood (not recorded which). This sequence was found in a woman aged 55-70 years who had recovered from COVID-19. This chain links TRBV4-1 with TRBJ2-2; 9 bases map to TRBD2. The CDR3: CASSFGTSPYTGELFF. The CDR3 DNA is TGCGCCAGCAGCTTTGGGACTAGCCCTTACACCGGGGAGCTGTTTTTT.